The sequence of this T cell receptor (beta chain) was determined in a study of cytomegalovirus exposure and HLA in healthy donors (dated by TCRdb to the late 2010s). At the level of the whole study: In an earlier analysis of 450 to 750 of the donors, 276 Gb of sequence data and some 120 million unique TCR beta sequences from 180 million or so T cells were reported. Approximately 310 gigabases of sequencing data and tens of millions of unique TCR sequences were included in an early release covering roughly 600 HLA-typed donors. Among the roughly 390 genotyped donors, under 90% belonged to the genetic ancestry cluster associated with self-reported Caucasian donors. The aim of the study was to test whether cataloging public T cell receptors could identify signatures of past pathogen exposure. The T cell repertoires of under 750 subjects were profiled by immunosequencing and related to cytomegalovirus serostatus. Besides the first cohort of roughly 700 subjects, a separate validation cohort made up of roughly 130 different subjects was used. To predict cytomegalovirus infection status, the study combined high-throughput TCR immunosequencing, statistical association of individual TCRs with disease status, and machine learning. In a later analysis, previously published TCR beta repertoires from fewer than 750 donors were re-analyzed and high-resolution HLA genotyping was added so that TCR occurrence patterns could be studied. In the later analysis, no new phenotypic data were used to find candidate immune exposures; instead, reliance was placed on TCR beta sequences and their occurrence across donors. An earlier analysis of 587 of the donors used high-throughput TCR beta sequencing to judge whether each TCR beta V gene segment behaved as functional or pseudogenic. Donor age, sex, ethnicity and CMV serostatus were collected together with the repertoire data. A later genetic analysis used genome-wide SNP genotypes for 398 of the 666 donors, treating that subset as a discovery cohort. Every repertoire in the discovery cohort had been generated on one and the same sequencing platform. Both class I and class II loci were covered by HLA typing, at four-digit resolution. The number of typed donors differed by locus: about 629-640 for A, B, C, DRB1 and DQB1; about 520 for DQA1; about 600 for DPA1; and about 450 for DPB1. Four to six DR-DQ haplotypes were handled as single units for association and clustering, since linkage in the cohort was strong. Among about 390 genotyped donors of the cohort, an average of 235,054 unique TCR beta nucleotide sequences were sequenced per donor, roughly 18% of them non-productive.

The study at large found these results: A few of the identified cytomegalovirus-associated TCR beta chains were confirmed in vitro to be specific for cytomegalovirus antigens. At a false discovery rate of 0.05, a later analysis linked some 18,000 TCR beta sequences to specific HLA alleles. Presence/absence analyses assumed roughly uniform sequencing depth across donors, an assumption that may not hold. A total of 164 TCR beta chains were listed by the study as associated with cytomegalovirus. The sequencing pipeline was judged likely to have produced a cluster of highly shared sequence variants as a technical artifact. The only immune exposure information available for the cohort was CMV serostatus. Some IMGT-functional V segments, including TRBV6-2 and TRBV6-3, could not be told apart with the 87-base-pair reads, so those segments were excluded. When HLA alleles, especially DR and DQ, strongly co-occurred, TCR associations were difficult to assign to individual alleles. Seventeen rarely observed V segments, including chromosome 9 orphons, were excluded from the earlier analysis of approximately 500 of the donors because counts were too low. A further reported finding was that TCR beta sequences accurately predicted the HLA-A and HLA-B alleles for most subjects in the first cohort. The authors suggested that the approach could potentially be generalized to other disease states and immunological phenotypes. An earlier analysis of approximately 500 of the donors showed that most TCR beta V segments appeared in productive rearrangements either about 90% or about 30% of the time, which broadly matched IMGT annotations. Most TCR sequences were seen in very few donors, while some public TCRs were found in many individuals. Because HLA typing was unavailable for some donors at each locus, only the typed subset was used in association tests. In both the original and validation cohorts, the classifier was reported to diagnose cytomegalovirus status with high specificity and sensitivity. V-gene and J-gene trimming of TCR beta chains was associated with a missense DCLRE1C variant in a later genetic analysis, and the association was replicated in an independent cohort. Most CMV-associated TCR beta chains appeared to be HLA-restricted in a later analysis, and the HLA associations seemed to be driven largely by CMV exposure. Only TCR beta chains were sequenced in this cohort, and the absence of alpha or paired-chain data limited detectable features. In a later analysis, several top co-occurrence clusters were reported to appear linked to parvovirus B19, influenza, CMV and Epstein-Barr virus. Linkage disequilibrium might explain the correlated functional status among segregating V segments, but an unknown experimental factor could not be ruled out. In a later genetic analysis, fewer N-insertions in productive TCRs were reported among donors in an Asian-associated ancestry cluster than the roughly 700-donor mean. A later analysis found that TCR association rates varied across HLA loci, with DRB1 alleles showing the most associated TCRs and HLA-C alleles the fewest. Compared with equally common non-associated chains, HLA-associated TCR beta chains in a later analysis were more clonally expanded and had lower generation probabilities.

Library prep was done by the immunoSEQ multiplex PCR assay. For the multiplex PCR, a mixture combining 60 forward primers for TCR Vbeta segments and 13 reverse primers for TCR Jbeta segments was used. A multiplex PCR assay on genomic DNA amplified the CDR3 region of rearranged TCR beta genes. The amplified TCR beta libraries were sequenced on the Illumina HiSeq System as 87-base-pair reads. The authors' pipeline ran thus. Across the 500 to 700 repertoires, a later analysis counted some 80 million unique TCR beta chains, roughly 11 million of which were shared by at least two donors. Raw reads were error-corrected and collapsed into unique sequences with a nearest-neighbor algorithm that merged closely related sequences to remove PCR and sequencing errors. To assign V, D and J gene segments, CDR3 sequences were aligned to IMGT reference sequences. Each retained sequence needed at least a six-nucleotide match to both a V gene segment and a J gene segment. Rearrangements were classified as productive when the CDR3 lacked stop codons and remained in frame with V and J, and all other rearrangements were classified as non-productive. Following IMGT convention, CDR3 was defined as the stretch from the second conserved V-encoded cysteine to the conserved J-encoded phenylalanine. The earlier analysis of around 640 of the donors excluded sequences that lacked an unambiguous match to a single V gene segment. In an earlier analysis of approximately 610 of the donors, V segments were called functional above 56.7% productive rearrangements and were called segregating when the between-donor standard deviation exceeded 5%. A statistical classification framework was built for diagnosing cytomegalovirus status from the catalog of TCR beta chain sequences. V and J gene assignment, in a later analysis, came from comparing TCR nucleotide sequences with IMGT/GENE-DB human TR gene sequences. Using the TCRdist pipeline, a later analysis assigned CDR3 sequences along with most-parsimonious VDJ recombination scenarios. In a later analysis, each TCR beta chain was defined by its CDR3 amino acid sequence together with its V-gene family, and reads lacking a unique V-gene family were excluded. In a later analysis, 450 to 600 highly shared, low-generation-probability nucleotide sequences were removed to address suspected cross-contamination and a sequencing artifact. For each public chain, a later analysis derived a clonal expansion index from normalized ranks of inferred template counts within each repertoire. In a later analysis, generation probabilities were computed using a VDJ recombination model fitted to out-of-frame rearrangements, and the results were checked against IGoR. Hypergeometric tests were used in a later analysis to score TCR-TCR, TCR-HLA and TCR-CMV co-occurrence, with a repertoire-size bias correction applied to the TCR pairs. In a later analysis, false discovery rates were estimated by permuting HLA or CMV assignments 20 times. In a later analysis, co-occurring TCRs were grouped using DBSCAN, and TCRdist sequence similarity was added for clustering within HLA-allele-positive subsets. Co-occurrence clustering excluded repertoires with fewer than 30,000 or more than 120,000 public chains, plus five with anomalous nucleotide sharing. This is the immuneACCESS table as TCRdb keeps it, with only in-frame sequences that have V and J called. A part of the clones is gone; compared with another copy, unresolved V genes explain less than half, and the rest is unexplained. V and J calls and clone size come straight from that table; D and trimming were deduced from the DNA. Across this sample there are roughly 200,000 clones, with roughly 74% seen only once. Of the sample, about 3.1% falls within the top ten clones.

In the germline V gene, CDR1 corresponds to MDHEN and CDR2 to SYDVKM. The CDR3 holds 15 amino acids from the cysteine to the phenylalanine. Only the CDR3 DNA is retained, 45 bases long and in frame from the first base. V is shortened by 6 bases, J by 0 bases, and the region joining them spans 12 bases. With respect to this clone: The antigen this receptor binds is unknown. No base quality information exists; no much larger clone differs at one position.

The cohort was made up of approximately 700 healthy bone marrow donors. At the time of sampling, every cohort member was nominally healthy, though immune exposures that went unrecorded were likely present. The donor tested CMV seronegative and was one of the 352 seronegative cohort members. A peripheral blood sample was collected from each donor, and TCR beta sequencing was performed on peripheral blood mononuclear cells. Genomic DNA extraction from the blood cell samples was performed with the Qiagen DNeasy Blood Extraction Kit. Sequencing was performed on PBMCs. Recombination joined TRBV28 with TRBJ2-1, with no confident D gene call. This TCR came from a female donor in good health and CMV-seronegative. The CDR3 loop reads CASSSRISSYNEQFF. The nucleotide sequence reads TGTGCCAGCAGCTCTCGTATTAGCTCCTACAATGAGCAGTTCTTC. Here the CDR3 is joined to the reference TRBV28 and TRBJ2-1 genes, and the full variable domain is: DVKVTQSSRYLVKRTGEKVFLECVQDMDHENMFWYRQDPGLGLRLIYFSYDVKMKEKGDIPEGYSVSREKKERFSLILESASTNQTSMYLCASSSRISSYNEQFFGPGTRLTVL.